This T cell receptor (beta chain) is drawn from a study of CD8 T cells in ankylosing spondylitis (dated by TCRdb to about 2017). For context, the study as a whole: The study set out to find disease-linked TCR variants by profiling T cell receptor beta repertoires in ankylosing spondylitis patients and healthy donors. Peripheral blood samples were taken, and synovial fluid was additionally collected from ankylosing spondylitis patients. The whole study cohort included 85 to 120 healthy donors and 20 to 25 ankylosing spondylitis patients. The full study reports these points: Blood from ankylosing spondylitis patients appeared to be characterized by a TCR beta motif composed of about eight highly homologous amino acid variants. According to the report, matched synovial fluid samples from ankylosing spondylitis patients were significantly enriched for the disease-linked clones. Some motif variants were previously reported in synovial fluid and blood of reactive arthritis patients, suggesting common disease-initiation mechanisms. The disease-linked clones showed a CD8+ phenotype and occurred at relatively low frequencies in peripheral blood.

Cut back by 4 bases and 2 bases, the V and J ends lie 13 bases apart. The CDR3 holds 14 amino acids from the cysteine to the phenylalanine. The kept DNA is CDR3 alone, 42 bases in frame from the first base. According to the germline V gene, CDR1 reads SGHRS and CDR2 reads YFSETQ. The run used an Illumina HiSeq 2500. TCR beta libraries were prepared by quantitative 5'-RACE with molecular barcodes. The source study handled its data this way. A new computational method, built on a probabilistic model of VDJ rearrangement, was used to identify disease-linked TCR variants. TCRdb ran its own pipeline on the public reads, namely fastp trimming at Q25 and MiXCR clone calling, and kept in-frame beta chains. Each CDR3 protein appears once, grouped with its most common genes and DNA. The V and J calls and clone size come from TCRdb's table, not from the authors' own analysis. The sample table lists fewer than 650,000 distinct CDR3 sequences, about 13% of them with a count of one. The ten largest clonotypes hold nearly 7% of the sample.

Note on this clonotype: What antigen it recognizes has not been identified. No per-base quality is available; no much larger clone lies one base away.

This receptor was identified in a male donor with ankylosing spondylitis. What was sequenced was blood, either unsorted or a sorted T cell fraction (not recorded which). The chain was built from TRBV5-1 and TRBJ2-7; no D gene can be assigned with confidence. The CDR3 has the sequence CASSADMSTYEQYF. Here is the DNA: TGCGCCAGCAGCGCGGATATGTCCACCTACGAGCAGTACTTC.